These 12 T cell receptor beta chains were all obtained from the same sample, sequenced in a study of human T cells and chemical hapten exposure (dated by TCRdb to the early 2020s). Libraries were built with RACE. Sequencing relied on a NextSeq 500. In TCRdb, the public reads were trimmed at Q25 with fastp and aligned with MiXCR, with productive beta chains retained. When rows share a CDR3 protein, they turn into one entry using the most common DNA and genes. The sample table holds roughly 180,000 distinct CDR3 sequences, of which around 22% were seen once. The ten largest clones take up about 7% of the sample. The time point label here, explained by the study, means: patch test 1, 2 weeks after DPC sensitization. The treatment or condition label corresponds to: therapeutic diphenylcyclopropenone sensitization with weekly scalp DPC. The specimen was whole blood, collected in connection with sensitization to the hapten diphenylcyclopropenone (DPC). Source of these receptors: a woman between 45 and 65 years old with alopecia areata. Some clones in this sample may be carry-over from other donors' samples.

This chain uses TRBV7-9 with TRBJ1-6; D is ambiguous. Trimming shortened V by 5 bases and J by 12 bases, and 11 bases separated the two germline ends. This CDR3 spans 12 amino acids. Germline V gene data show CDR1 as SEHNR and CDR2 as FQNEAQ (reference sequence). The CDR3: CASSLGFGPLHF. The CDR3 nucleotides read TGTGCCAGCAGCCTGGGGTTTGGACCCCTCCACTTT.

The sample holds a few counts of this clonotype. The J gene is TRBJ2-7, the V gene TRBV9; D is ambiguous. The V and J ends lost 4 bases and 2 bases respectively, with 19 bases between them. The CDR3 totals 16 residues. Germline loops: CDR1 SGDLS, CDR2 YYNGEE. Written as DNA, the CDR3 is TGTGCCAGCAGCCCAACGGGTACTGCCAGAGCCTACGAGCAGTACTTC. Its translation is CASSPTGTARAYEQYF.

This chain connects TRBV4-1 to TRBJ2-2, with TRBD2 identical over 9 bases. Germline assignment: CDR1 MGHRA and CDR2 YSYEKL. Trimming took 1 base from V and 7 from J; bases not matched to a gene: 13. CDR3 length equals 18 residues. As DNA, the CDR3 is TGCGCCAGCAGCCAAGGGCCGGCGGGAGGGCCGAGTGACGGGGAGCTGTTTTTT. Amino acid sequence: CASSQGPAGGPSDGELFF.

At least ten counts were recorded for this clonotype. The V call is TRBV14, the J call TRBJ2-5; D is perhaps TRBD1 (6 bases). Deletions cut 4 bases from V and 3 bases from J, with 15 bases between. The germline gives CDR1 SGHDN, CDR2 FVKESK. The CDR3 contains 15 residues. The CDR3 DNA reads as TGTGCCAGCAGCCGCCGGGACACAAGTAAAGAGACCCAGTACTTC. This encodes CASSRRDTSKETQYF. The variable domain in full, with the rest retrieved from reference TRBV14 and TRBJ2-5, is EAGVTQFPSHSVIEKGQTVTLRCDPISGHDNLYWYRRVMGKEIKFLLHFVKESKQDESGMPNNRFLAERTGGTYSTLKVQPAELEDSGVYFCASSRRDTSKETQYFGPGTRLLVL.

Only a few counts were recorded for this clonotype. V is TRBV4-1 and J is TRBJ1-1, with D hard to call. The CDR3 consists of 16 residues. The germline gives CDR1 MGHRA, CDR2 YSYEKL. The V end lost 0 bases, the J end lost 11 bases, and 22 bases lay between the germline ends. CDR3 in DNA: TGCGCCAGCAGCCAAGACCTCCTGCTTGCGGTGGGATACGCTTTCTTT. Its translation: CASSQDLLLAVGYAFF.

This clonotype was seen more than once but under ten times. As DNA, the CDR3 is TGTGCCAGCAGCCCGGGACAGGAAGCTTTCTTT. It translates to CASSPGQEAFF. This rearrangement joins TRBV12-3 or TRBV12-4 to TRBJ1-1; 7 bases align to TRBD1. The CDR3 totals 11 residues. V lost 6 bases to trimming and J lost 8 bases; unmatched junction nucleotides: 3.

There are a few counts of this clonotype. This chain joins TRBV12-3 or TRBV12-4 and TRBJ1-1; no reliable D call. V lost 1 base and J 1 base, leaving 7 bases between the germline ends. The CDR3 has 14 amino acids. The CDR3 region has the DNA TGTGCCAGCAGTTTAGGACACACGAACACTGAAGCTTTCTTT. It is translated as CASSLGHTNTEAFF.

This clonotype was picked up a small number of times. V usage is TRBV24-1 and J usage is TRBJ2-1; no clear D gene. V was shortened by 8 bases and J by 7 bases, with 11 bases between the two germline ends. CDR1 and CDR2 (germline): KGHDR, SFDVKD. The CDR3 runs to 12 residues. The CDR3 nucleotides are TGTGCCACCAAGGGTAATGAGAATGAGCAGTTCTTC. It yields the protein CATKGNENEQFF.

CDR3 nucleotide sequence: TGTGCCAGCAGCCAAGATGGGGATAGCGAATACGAGCAGTACTTC. Translating gives CASSQDGDSEYEQYF. The rearrangement links TRBV4-2 to TRBJ2-7, with D possibly matching TRBD2 (5 bases). The germline gives CDR1 LGHNA, CDR2 YNFKEQ. The CDR3 is 15 residues long. The V end was cut by 0 bases, the J end by 4 bases, with 13 bases between.

The chain has TRBV25-1 and TRBJ1-6, with 7 bases aligning to TRBD1. The CDR3 loop spans 13 amino acids. With V trimmed by 8 bases and J by 9 bases, 7 bases remained unmatched. Germline V gives CDR1 MGHDK, CDR2 SYGVNS. The CDR3 is CASQETGSSPLHF. CDR3 bases: TGTGCCAGCCAAGAGACAGGGAGTTCACCCCTCCACTTT.

A few counts support this clonotype. The chain couples TRBV20-1 to TRBJ2-3; no firm D call. CDR3 length: 12 residues. The germline CDR1 and CDR2 sequences are DFQATT and SNEGSKA (reference sequence). Trimming removed 3 bases at V and 1 base at J, with 5 bases between. In DNA, the CDR3 is TGCAGTGCTAGCGAACGCACAGATACGCAGTATTTT. Translated, it gives CSASERTDTQYF.

This clonotype was seen only a few times. The rearrangement links TRBV11-2 to TRBJ2-7; D gene uncertain. This CDR3 region has 13 residues. V was shortened by 5 bases and J by 12 bases, with 20 bases between the two germline ends. Germline CDR1 reads SGHAT; CDR2 reads FQNNGV. CDR3 protein: CASSHSWVGWVYF. The CDR3 bases are TGTGCCAGCAGCCATTCATGGGTCGGGTGGGTGTACTTC.